These T cell receptor beta chains were read from a single sample in a study of blood T cell repertoires in COVID-19. Clones were sequenced by immunoSEQ multiplex PCR, and TCRdb holds only the in-frame ones, with some missing. Of a few hundred thousand clones listed, roughly 90% are singletons. Sequencing was carried out using PBMCs or T cells enriched from blood (not recorded which). The source of these receptors is a woman in her thirties or forties who had been exposed to COVID-19. CDR3s include the opening cysteine and the closing phenylalanine or tryptophan. Fields, in order: clone size, D gene, V gene, J gene, CDR3 DNA, CDR3 protein. A D gene is named only where the DNA matches it firmly. Clone sizes are given selectively: once, few, many, or a class where the clone is expanded.

.	.	TRBV7-6	TRBJ2-7	TGTGCCAGCAGCACCCAACCGGACAGCTACGAGCAGTACTTC	CASSTQPDSYEQYF
.	.	TRBV6-6	TRBJ2-3	TGTGCCAGCACAGGCGACACAGATACGCAGTATTTT	CASTGDTDTQYF
.	.	TRBV9	TRBJ2-2	TGTGCCAGCCGCCCCGGGCGGGGGCGGTACGGGGAGCTGTTTTTT	CASRPGRGRYGELFF
.	.	TRBV7-9	TRBJ1-4	TGTGCCAGCAGCTTAGCGGGGGGACGGTCAACTAATGAAAAACTGTTTTTT	CASSLAGGRSTNEKLFF
.	TRBD1	TRBV5-4	TRBJ2-2	TGTGCCAGCAGCTCAACAGGGGGCAGAACCGGGGAGCTGTTTTTT	CASSSTGGRTGELFF
.	.	TRBV12-5	TRBJ2-2	TGTGCTAGTGGTTTGTACAGGGATGGGTCCGGGGAGCTGTTTTTT	CASGLYRDGSGELFF
few	TRBD2	TRBV30	TRBJ2-2	TGTGCCTGGAACCTAGCGGGAGGACGGCCCGGGGAGCTGTTTTTT	CAWNLAGGRPGELFF
.	TRBD1	TRBV18	TRBJ2-3	TGTGCCAGCTCACCGCTGACAGGGGCCGGCACAGATACGCAGTATTTT	CASSPLTGAGTDTQYF
.	.	TRBV15	TRBJ2-5	TGTGCCACCAGCAGAGACCCGGTACTGCAAGAGACCCAGTACTTC	CATSRDPVLQETQYF
.	TRBD2	TRBV7-2	TRBJ2-1	TGTGCCAGCAGCTTGATGGCGGGAGGGTACAATGAGCAGTTCTTC	CASSLMAGGYNEQFF
.	TRBD1	TRBV6-5	TRBJ1-2	TGTGCCAGCATGGGGGACAGGGACTATGGCTACACCTTC	CASMGDRDYGYTF
.	.	TRBV7-9	TRBJ1-2	TGTGCCAGCAGCTTAGAGGCAGGGAGGTCGCAGGGCTACACCTTC	CASSLEAGRSQGYTF
.	TRBD1	TRBV3-1/TRBV3-2	TRBJ1-5	TGTGCCAGCAGCCCCGGGACAGGGGGCCAGCCCCAGCATTTT	CASSPGTGGQPQHF
.	TRBD1	TRBV2	TRBJ1-5	TGTGCCAGCGGTTGGGACAGACGGAATCAGCCCCAGCATTTT	CASGWDRRNQPQHF
few	.	TRBV15	TRBJ1-3	TGTGCCACCAGCAGCCAGCCACAGGTATCTGGAAACACCATATATTTT	CATSSQPQVSGNTIYF
.	TRBD1	TRBV2	TRBJ1-6	TGTGCCAGCAGTGGGACAGGGGCAAATTCACCCCTCCACTTT	CASSGTGANSPLHF
.	TRBD1	TRBV7-8	TRBJ1-6	TGTGCCAGCAGCTTAGGGGGACAGAAGAGCTCCTATAATTCACCCCTCCACTTT	CASSLGGQKSSYNSPLHF
.	TRBD1	TRBV7-8	TRBJ1-3	TGTGCCAGCAGCGGGCTACAGGGGGCAGCCGGAAACACCATATATTTT	CASSGLQGAAGNTIYF
.	.	TRBV5-5	TRBJ1-5	TGTGCCAGCAGCTTGGAGGGGTTACGGCCCCAGCATTTT	CASSLEGLRPQHF
.	.	TRBV9	TRBJ1-2	TGTGCCAGCAGCCCCCGAGGTGGCTACACCTTC	CASSPRGGYTF
.	.	TRBV7-6	TRBJ2-7	TGTGCCAGCAGCTTACCCCCAGGGCCAAGCTCCTACGAGCAGTACTTC	CASSLPPGPSSYEQYF
.	TRBD1	TRBV6-1	TRBJ1-6	TGTGCCAGCAGTGAAGGGGGACAGCGGGGGAGGTATTCACCCCTCCACTTT	CASSEGGQRGRYSPLHF
.	TRBD1	TRBV2	TRBJ1-2	TGTGCCAGCAGTGAAGCGTCTTACAGGGGGCGAGGCTACACCTTC	CASSEASYRGRGYTF
.	.	TRBV27	TRBJ1-5	TGTGCCAGCAGTCGAGGGATGGCCAATCAGCCCCAGCATTTT	CASSRGMANQPQHF
.	.	TRBV29-1	TRBJ1-5	TGCAGCGTTGACAGCGGGAGCGGGGGGGCCCAGCATTTT	CSVDSGSGGAQHF
few	TRBD2	TRBV10-1	TRBJ2-3	TGCGCCAGCAGTGAACCACTAGCGGGTGATACGCAGTATTTT	CASSEPLAGDTQYF
.	TRBD1	TRBV19	TRBJ2-3	TGTGCCAGTAGTCCCCGGGACAGGGGATCAGATACGCAGTATTTT	CASSPRDRGSDTQYF
.	TRBD1	TRBV10-1	TRBJ2-7	TGCGCCAGCAGTGAGACAGGGGGAAGGCAGTACTTC	CASSETGGRQYF
.	TRBD1	TRBV19	TRBJ1-6	TGTGCCAGTAGTAGCACAGGGGGCTTTTTTAATTCACCCCTCCACTTT	CASSSTGGFFNSPLHF
.	TRBD2	TRBV5-1	TRBJ2-4	TGCGCCAGCAGCTTGACGACTAGCGGGAGGGCCGATTCCAAAAACATTCAGTACTTC	CASSLTTSGRADSKNIQYF
.	TRBD1	TRBV3-1/TRBV3-2	TRBJ1-2	TGTGCCAGCAGCCGCAACTTAGGACAGGGCTCCCCTCATCGAGATGGCTACACCTTC	CASSRNLGQGSPHRDGYTF
.	.	TRBV10-2	TRBJ2-3	TGCGCCAGCAAGGGGGGAGGGTCAGATACGCAGTATTTT	CASKGGGSDTQYF
.	.	TRBV19	TRBJ1-1	TGTGCCAGTAGTTGGTCGGGGGTGAACACTGAAGCTTTCTTT	CASSWSGVNTEAFF
.	TRBD2	TRBV7-9	TRBJ2-3	TGTGCCAGCAGCTTGGAGGGGAGCGGGGGGACAGATACGCAGTATTTT	CASSLEGSGGTDTQYF
.	TRBD1	TRBV27	TRBJ2-2	TGTGCCAGCAGACGGACAGGGTCAGCGAACACCGGGGAGCTGTTTTTT	CASRRTGSANTGELFF
.	TRBD2	TRBV7-9	TRBJ2-3	TGTGCCAGCAGCGATCGGGGACTAGCGGGGCTAAACACAGATACGCAGTATTTT	CASSDRGLAGLNTDTQYF
.	TRBD2	TRBV11-3	TRBJ2-7	TGTGCCAGCAGCTCAAGGACTAGCGGCACTAACAAACCCTACGAGCAGTACTTC	CASSSRTSGTNKPYEQYF
.	TRBD1	TRBV19	TRBJ2-6	TGTGCCAGTAGTATAGGGGGCCGGACAGGGACCCACTCTGGGGCCAACGTCCTGACTTTC	CASSIGGRTGTHSGANVLTF
.	.	TRBV10-1	TRBJ2-1	TGCGCCAGCAGGGACACACAGGGATATGAGCAGTTCTTC	CASRDTQGYEQFF
once	TRBD2	TRBV3-1/TRBV3-2	TRBJ2-1	TGTGCCAGCGGTAGGCGGGGGACCTACAATGAGCAGTTCTTC	CASGRRGTYNEQFF
.	.	TRBV6-6	TRBJ2-1	TGTGCCAGCAGTAGCGCCTCGGCTCATGAGCAGTTCTTC	CASSSASAHEQFF
.	.	TRBV9	TRBJ2-2	TGTGCCAGCAGCACTATTCACAGGGCGGGCGGGGAGCTGTTTTTT	CASSTIHRAGGELFF
.	TRBD1	TRBV7-6	TRBJ2-5	TGTGCCAGCAGTGAGACAGGGGGAGAGACCCAGTACTTC	CASSETGGETQYF
few	.	TRBV5-1	TRBJ2-1	TGCGCCAGCAGCTTGACGACTCGTCCTCGGGGTAATGAGCAGTTCTTC	CASSLTTRPRGNEQFF
.	TRBD1	TRBV5-1	TRBJ1-2	TGCGCCAGCAGCGTTCGGACAGGATCGGGATCAAGCTCCACCTTC	CASSVRTGSGSSSTF
.	.	TRBV19	TRBJ2-5	TGTGCCAGTAGTAGTCTAGCCCCCTACCAAGAGACCCAGTACTTC	CASSSLAPYQETQYF
.	.	TRBV6-1	TRBJ1-5	TGTGCCAGCAGTGAACAGGGGACCAATCAGCCCCAGCATTTT	CASSEQGTNQPQHF
.	.	TRBV30	TRBJ1-4	TGTGCCACGGAGTGGGGGCGGAGTGAAAAACTGTTTTTT	CATEWGRSEKLFF